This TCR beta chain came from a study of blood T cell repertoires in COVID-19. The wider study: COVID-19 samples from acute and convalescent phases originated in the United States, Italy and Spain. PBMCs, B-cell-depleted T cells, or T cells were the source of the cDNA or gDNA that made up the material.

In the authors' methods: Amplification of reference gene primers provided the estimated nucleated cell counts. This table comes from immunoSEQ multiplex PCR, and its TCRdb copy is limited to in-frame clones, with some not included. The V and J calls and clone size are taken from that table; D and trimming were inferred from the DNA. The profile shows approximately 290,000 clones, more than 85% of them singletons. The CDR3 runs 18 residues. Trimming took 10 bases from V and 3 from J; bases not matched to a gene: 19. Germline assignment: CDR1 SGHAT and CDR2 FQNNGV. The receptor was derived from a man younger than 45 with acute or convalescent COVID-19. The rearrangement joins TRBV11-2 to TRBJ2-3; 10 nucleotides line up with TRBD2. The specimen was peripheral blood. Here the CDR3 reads CAIRRPSGRARWTDTQYF. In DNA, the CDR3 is TGTGCCATCAGAAGACCCAGCGGGAGGGCCAGATGGACAGATACGCAGTATTTT.